Sequencing of this T cell receptor beta chain was carried out in a study of blood T cell repertoires in COVID-19. Per the study methods: How many nucleated cells were present was estimated from reference gene primer amplification. Some clones are missing from TCRdb's copy, which holds only in-frame ones; the method was immunoSEQ multiplex PCR. The V and J calls and clone size are taken from that table; D and trimming were inferred from the DNA. Found here are approximately 98,000 clones, roughly 80% of them singletons; the top ten hold 18%. CDR1 is SEHNR and CDR2 is FQNEAQ in the germline V gene (reference sequence). Trimming stripped 8 bases from V and 0 bases from J, with 12 bases between. The CDR3 is 14 amino acids. In its sample, this clone was seen once.

The gene calls are TRBV7-9 and TRBJ2-3; weak D call: TRBD1 (5 bases). The clonotype was recovered from a man at least 80 years old with acute or convalescent COVID-19. The sequencing input was peripheral blood. This chain's CDR3 is CASEIGASTDTQYF. The CDR3 nucleotides read TGTGCCAGCGAAATTGGGGCGAGCACAGATACGCAGTATTTT.